This passage covers 24 T cell receptor beta chains from one sample sequenced in a study of blood T cell repertoires in COVID-19. This table comes from immunoSEQ multiplex PCR, and its TCRdb copy is limited to in-frame clones, with some not included. This sample carries fewer than 350,000 clones, around 90% of them seen once, and the ten largest clones take roughly a tenth. The specimen sequenced was peripheral blood. Receptors originate from a man aged 25 to 45 with COVID-19, enrolled during active disease.

The chain couples TRBV2 to TRBJ2-3; TRBD2 matches at 11 bases. The length of the CDR3 is 14 residues. J gave up 7 bases and V 3 bases, and 3 bases lay outside the gene matches. Germline V gives CDR1 SNHLY, CDR2 FYNNEI. The CDR3 DNA follows: TGTGCCAGCAGTGAGTCTAGCGGGGGGCATACGCAGTATTTT. Protein: CASSESSGGHTQYF.

The chain employs TRBV19 and TRBJ2-4; 9 bases match TRBD1. V lost 7 bases and J lost 4; bases outside the gene matches: 5. CDR1 is LNHDA, CDR2 SQIVND, per germline (reference sequence). CDR3 length equals 14 residues. CDR3 sequence (DNA): TGTGCCAGTACCCTGGACAGGGGAAAAAACATTCAGTACTTC. This encodes CASTLDRGKNIQYF.

The rearrangement uses TRBV9 and TRBJ1-1, with 8 bases matching TRBD1. The CDR3 sequence is 16 residues long. The germline gives CDR1 SGDLS, CDR2 YYNGEE. V trimming: 3 bases; J trimming: 4 bases; junction bases outside the gene matches: 11. The CDR3 loop is CASSAGTGVAFTEAFF. CDR3 coding DNA: TGTGCCAGCAGCGCTGGGACAGGTGTCGCATTCACTGAAGCTTTCTTT.

The genes are TRBV27 and TRBJ2-3, with 15 positions matching TRBD2. The V gene's germline CDR1 is MNHEY and CDR2 SMNVEV (reference sequence). There are 16 residues in the CDR3. V lost 5 bases and J lost 6; bases outside the gene matches: 6. DNA for the CDR3: TGTGCCAGCAGTACGGGACTAGCGGGAGGTGACGATACGCAGTATTTT. This translates into CASSTGLAGGDDTQYF.

The V call is TRBV5-4, the J call TRBJ2-5, with 8 bases matching TRBD2. With 1 base clipped from V and 1 base from J, the junction kept 3 bases outside the gene matches. The CDR3 loop spans 15 amino acids. The V gene's germline CDR1 is SGHNT and CDR2 YYREEE (reference sequence). CDR3 DNA: TGTGCCAGCAGCTTGTCTAGCGGGCCCCAAGAGACCCAGTACTTC. Protein product: CASSLSSGPQETQYF.

This chain connects TRBV9 to TRBJ2-6; 7 nucleotides align to TRBD1. Germline V gives CDR1 SGDLS, CDR2 YYNGEE. The CDR3 length is 18 residues. Unmatched junction bases numbered 11, after V lost 4 bases and J lost 1 base. Written as DNA, the CDR3 is TGTGCCAGCAGCCCCTATACGACAGGGCCGTCTGGGGCCAACGTCCTGACTTTC. This sequence encodes CASSPYTTGPSGANVLTF.

The genes are TRBV7-2 and TRBJ2-2, with no clear D. V was clipped by 2 bases and J by 3 bases, with 4 bases between them. Germline lookup yields CDR1 SGHTA and CDR2 FQGNSA. The CDR3 has 13 residues. The CDR3 is CASSLQDTGELFF. DNA of the CDR3: TGTGCCAGCAGCTTACAGGACACCGGGGAGCTGTTTTTT.

The J gene is TRBJ2-2, the V gene TRBV7-2, with D possibly matching TRBD1 (6 bases). From germline, CDR1 is SGHTA and CDR2 FQGNSA. V was pared by 6 bases and J by 4 bases, with 18 bases between. This CDR3 comprises 16 residues. The CDR3 sequence is CASSPDLGAPTGELFF. The CDR3 nucleotides read TGTGCCAGCAGTCCGGATCTGGGGGCTCCCACCGGGGAGCTGTTTTTT.

This clone was picked up one time. This sequence joins TRBV30 and TRBJ2-7; 10 bases are a match to TRBD2. This CDR3 spans 14 amino acids. With V trimmed by 0 bases and J by 3 bases, 2 bases remained unmatched. Per the germline V gene, CDR1 is GTSNPN and CDR2 is SVGIG (reference sequence). The CDR3 nucleotides read TGTGCCTGGAGTGTGGGACTAGCGATCTACGAGCAGTACTTC. The encoded protein is CAWSVGLAIYEQYF.

V gene TRBV28 combines with J gene TRBJ2-7, with 9 bases fitting TRBD1. The CDR3 runs 15 residues. CDR1 is MDHEN and CDR2 is SYDVKM in the germline V gene. V trimming: 6 bases; J trimming: 3 bases; junction bases outside the gene matches: 9. CDR3 in amino acids: CASRTLGTGFYEQYF. The CDR3 region has the DNA TGTGCCAGCAGGACACTCGGGACAGGGTTCTACGAGCAGTACTTC.

V gene TRBV28 combines with J gene TRBJ2-7; 13 nucleotides match TRBD2. Trimming at V came to 5 bases and at J to 5 bases, leaving 9 bases not matched to a gene. Germline CDR1 and CDR2: MDHEN and SYDVKM. There are 16 residues in the CDR3. This CDR3 is CASSPPGTSGEHEQYF. CDR3 nucleotide sequence: TGTGCCAGCAGTCCCCCCGGGACTAGCGGGGAGCACGAGCAGTACTTC.

The genes are TRBV6-5 and TRBJ2-3; 8 positions match TRBD1. The V gene's germline CDR1 is MNHEY and CDR2 SVGAGI. V shed 4 bases and J 3 bases; nucleotides not matched to a gene: 0. The CDR3 totals 13 residues. CDR3 residues: CASSWTGTDTQYF. CDR3 DNA: TGTGCCAGCAGTTGGACAGGGACAGATACGCAGTATTTT.

This chain joins TRBV4-3 and TRBJ1-2; D not certain. The V end was cut by 0 bases, the J end by 7 bases, with 9 bases between. Looked up from germline, CDR1 is LGHNA and CDR2 is YSLEER. CDR3 length: 13 amino acids. This chain's CDR3 is CASSQDREFGYTF. The DNA of the CDR3 is TGCGCCAGCAGCCAAGATCGAGAGTTTGGCTACACCTTC.

As for this clone: The same CDR3 arises from other DNA sequences in this sample as well. The CDR3, as DNA: TGTGCCAGTAGTATAGGGACAGGGAACTATGGCTACACCTTC. This gives the protein CASSIGTGNYGYTF. The chain uses TRBV19 and TRBJ1-2, with 8 bases lining up with TRBD1. Germline loops: CDR1 LNHDA, CDR2 SQIVND (reference sequence). The ends lost 1 base at V and 2 bases at J; junction bases unmatched: 0. The CDR3 spans 14 residues.

In DNA form, the CDR3 reads TGCAGCTCCAAACGGAATCCGAGGGAGACCCAGTACTTC. This translates into CSSKRNPRETQYF. The genes are TRBV29-1 and TRBJ2-5; D uncertain. This CDR3 comprises 13 residues. Germline CDR1 reads SQVTM; CDR2 reads ANQGSEA. Trimming took off 8 bases at V and 5 bases at J, with 18 bases between the two ends.

The CDR3 DNA follows: TGTGCCAGTAAGGGGGTAGCCAAAAACATTCAGTACTTC. It translates to CASKGVAKNIQYF. The V and J genes are TRBV19 and TRBJ2-4, with D tentatively TRBD1 (6 bases). The CDR3 spans 13 residues. Germline V lookup: CDR1 LNHDA, CDR2 SQIVND (reference sequence). The V end lost 7 bases, the J end lost 0 bases, and 7 bases lay between the germline ends.

V usage is TRBV4-3 and J usage is TRBJ1-2; 9 nucleotides line up with TRBD1. CDR1 LGHNA and CDR2 YSLEER come from the germline V gene. The J segment lost 2 bases and the V segment lost 3 bases, leaving 4 bases of the junction unmatched. This CDR3 is built from 15 residues. The CDR3 spells CASSHGQGWNYGYTF. Here the CDR3 DNA reads TGCGCCAGCAGCCACGGACAGGGGTGGAACTATGGCTACACCTTC.

The chain couples TRBV19 to TRBJ2-2; 7 bases agree with TRBD1. This CDR3 is built from 14 residues. Trimming at V came to 1 base and at J to 5 bases, leaving 1 base not matched to a gene. The germline V gene encodes CDR1 LNHDA and CDR2 SQIVND (reference sequence). This CDR3 reads CASSIGQGTGELFF. As DNA, the CDR3 is TGTGCCAGTAGTATAGGACAGGGTACCGGGGAGCTGTTTTTT.

In its sample, this clone was seen once. The chain uses TRBV18 and TRBJ1-5; TRBD1 aligns across 7 bases. Germline V gene lookup returns CDR1 KGHSH and CDR2 LQKENI. The CDR3 extends over 15 amino acids. The V segment lost 3 bases and the J segment 6 bases; nucleotides outside the gene matches: 8. The CDR3 is CASSPVPGGGQPQHF. Here the CDR3 DNA reads TGTGCCAGCTCACCGGTCCCAGGGGGAGGTCAGCCCCAGCATTTT.

The chain links TRBV28 to TRBJ2-5, with D maybe TRBD2 (6 bases). Trimming took off 5 bases at V and 4 bases at J, with 23 bases between the two ends. Germline V gives CDR1 MDHEN, CDR2 SYDVKM. The CDR3 has 17 residues. CDR3 sequence: CASSMGPWADGGETQYF. The CDR3 DNA reads TGTGCCAGCAGTATGGGACCTTGGGCGGACGGGGGAGAGACCCAGTACTTC.

The rearrangement uses TRBV6-5 and TRBJ2-1, with 8 bases matching TRBD2. The CDR3 is made up of 15 amino acids. Germline CDR1 and CDR2: MNHEY and SVGAGI. The V and J ends lost 6 bases and 10 bases, in that order; junction bases with no gene match: 14. This CDR3 is CASSRSGRAAGEQFF. The CDR3 DNA is TGTGCCAGCAGCCGATCCGGGAGGGCGGCGGGGGAGCAGTTCTTC.

The V and J genes are TRBV6-2 or TRBV6-3 and TRBJ1-2; no clear D gene. The germline V gene has CDR1 MNHEY and CDR2 SVGEGT. The V and J ends lost 6 bases and 2 bases respectively, with 19 bases between them. The CDR3 is 16 amino acids. The CDR3 here is CASSPRAGFVNYGYTF. CDR3 sequence (DNA): TGTGCCAGCAGCCCTCGAGCCGGGTTTGTCAACTATGGCTACACCTTC.

In this sample, this clone turned up once. CDR3 bases: TGTGCCAGCAGCTTAGGGCTAGCGGGAGTAGATACGCAGTATTTT. Encoded protein: CASSLGLAGVDTQYF. V gene TRBV7-3 combines with J gene TRBJ2-3; 10 bases match TRBD2. V was clipped by 2 bases and J by 5 bases; unmatched bases: 4. This CDR3 spans 15 amino acids. The V gene's germline CDR1 is SGHTA and CDR2 FQGTGA. Based on the CDR3 plus reference TRBV7-3 and TRBJ2-3, the full variable domain is GAGVSQTPSNKVTEKGKYVELRCDPISGHTALYWYRQSLGQGPEFLIYFQGTGAADDSGLPNDRFFAVRPEGSVSTLKIQRTERGDSAVYLCASSLGLAGVDTQYFGPGTRLTVL.

CDR3 nucleotide sequence: TGCGCCAGCAGCCAAGAGAACTCTGGAGTCGACCAAGAGACCCAGTACTTC. It translates to CASSQENSGVDQETQYF. The rearrangement uses TRBV4-1 and TRBJ2-5; D remains unclear. CDR3 size: 17 residues. V was shortened by 0 bases and J by 0 bases, with 14 bases between the two germline ends. Germline CDR1 reads MGHRA; CDR2 reads YSYEKL.